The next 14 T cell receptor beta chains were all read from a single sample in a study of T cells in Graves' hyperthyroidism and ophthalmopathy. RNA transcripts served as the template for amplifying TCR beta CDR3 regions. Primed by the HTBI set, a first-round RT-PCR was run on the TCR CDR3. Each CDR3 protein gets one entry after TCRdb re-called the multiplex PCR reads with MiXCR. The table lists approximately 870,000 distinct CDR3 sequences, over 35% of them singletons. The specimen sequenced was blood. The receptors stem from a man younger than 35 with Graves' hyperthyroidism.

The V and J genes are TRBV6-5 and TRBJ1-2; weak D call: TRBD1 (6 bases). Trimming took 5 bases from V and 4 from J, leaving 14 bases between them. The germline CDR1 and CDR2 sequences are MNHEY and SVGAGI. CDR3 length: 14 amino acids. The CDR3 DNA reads TGTGCCAGCAGTACCGGCGGGACACCCTATGGCTACACCTTC. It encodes CASSTGGTPYGYTF.

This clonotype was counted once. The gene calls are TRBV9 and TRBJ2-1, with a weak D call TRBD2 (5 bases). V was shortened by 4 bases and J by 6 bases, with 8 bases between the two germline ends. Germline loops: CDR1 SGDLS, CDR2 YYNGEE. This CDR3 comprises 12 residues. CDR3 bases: TGTGCCAGCAGCCGACGGGGCAATGAGCAGTTCTTC. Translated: CASSRRGNEQFF.

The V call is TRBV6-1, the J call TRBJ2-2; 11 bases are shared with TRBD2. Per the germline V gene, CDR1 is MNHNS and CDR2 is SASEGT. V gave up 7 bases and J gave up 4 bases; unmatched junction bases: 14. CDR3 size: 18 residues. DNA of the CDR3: TGTGCCAGCAATCCACTAGCGGGGGCACTTCGAGGCACCGGGGAGCTGTTTTTT. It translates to CASNPLAGALRGTGELFF.

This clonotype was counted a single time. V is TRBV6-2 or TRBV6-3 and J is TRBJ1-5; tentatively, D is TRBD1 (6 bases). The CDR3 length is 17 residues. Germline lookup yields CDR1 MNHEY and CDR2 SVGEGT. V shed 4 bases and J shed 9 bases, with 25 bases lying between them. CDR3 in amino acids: CASSSPVAGGHTPPQHF. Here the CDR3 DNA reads TGTGCCAGCAGTTCCCCGGTCGCGGGGGGACACACCCCGCCCCAGCATTTT.

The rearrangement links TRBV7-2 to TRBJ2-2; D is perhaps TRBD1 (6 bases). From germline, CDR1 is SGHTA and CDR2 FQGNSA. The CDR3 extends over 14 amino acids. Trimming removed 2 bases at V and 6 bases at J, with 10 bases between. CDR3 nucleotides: TGTGCCAGCAGCTTAAATCCAGGGGCCGGGGAGCTGTTTTTT. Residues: CASSLNPGAGELFF.

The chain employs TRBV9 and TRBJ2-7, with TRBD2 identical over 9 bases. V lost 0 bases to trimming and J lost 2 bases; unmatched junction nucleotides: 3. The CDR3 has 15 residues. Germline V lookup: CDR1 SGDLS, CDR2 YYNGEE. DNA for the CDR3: TGTGCCAGCAGCGTAGATAGCGGGGGTGCCTACGAGCAGTACTTC. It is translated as CASSVDSGGAYEQYF.

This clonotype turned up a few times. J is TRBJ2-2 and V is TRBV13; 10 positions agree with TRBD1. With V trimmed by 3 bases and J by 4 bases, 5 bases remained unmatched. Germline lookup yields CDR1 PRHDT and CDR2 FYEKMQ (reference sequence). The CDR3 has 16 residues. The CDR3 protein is CASSFDRGRVTGELFF. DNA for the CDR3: TGTGCCAGCAGCTTCGACAGGGGGCGAGTCACCGGGGAGCTGTTTTTT.

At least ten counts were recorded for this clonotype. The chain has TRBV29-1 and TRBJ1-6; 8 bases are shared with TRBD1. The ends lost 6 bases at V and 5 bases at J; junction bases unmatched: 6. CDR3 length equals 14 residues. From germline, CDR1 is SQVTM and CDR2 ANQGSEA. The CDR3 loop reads CSVRLDRDNSPLHF. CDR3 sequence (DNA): TGCAGCGTGCGCTTGGACAGGGATAATTCACCCCTCCACTTT.

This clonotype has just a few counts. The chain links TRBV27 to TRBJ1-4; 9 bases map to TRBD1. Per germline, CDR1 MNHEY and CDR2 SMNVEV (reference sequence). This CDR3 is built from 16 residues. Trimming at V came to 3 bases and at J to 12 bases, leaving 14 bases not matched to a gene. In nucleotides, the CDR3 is TGTGCCAGCAGTTTCGGAACCGGGACAGGGAGTGGTGAACTGTTTTTT. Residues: CASSFGTGTGSGELFF.

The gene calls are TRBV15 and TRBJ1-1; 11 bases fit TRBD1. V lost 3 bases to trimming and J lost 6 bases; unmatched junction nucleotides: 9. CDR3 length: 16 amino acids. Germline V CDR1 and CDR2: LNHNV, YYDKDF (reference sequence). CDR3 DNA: TGTGCCACCAGCAGCTCGGACAGGGGGCGGAAGGCTGAAGCTTTCTTT. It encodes CATSSSDRGRKAEAFF. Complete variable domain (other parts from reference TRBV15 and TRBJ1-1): DAMVIQNPRYQVTQFGKPVTLSCSQTLNHNVMYWYQQKSSQAPKLLFHYYDKDFNNEADTPDNFQSRRPNTSFCFLDIRSPGLGDTAMYLCATSSSDRGRKAEAFFGQGTRLTVV.

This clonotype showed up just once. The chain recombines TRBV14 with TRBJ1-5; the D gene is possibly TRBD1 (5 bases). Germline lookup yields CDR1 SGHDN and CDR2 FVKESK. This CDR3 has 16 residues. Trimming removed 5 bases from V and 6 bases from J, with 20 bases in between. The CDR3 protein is CASSLVFGGGGQPQHF. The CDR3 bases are TGTGCCAGCAGCTTGGTCTTCGGCGGGGGAGGTCAGCCCCAGCATTTT. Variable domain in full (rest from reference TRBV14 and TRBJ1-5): EAGVTQFPSHSVIEKGQTVTLRCDPISGHDNLYWYRRVMGKEIKFLLHFVKESKQDESGMPNNRFLAERTGGTYSTLKVQPAELEDSGVYFCASSLVFGGGGQPQHFGDGTRLSIL.

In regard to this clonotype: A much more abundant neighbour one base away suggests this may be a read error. For the CDR3, the DNA is TGCAGTGCAATAGGAAGGGTAGAGGGCTACACCTTC. This codes for CSAIGRVEGYTF. The genes are TRBV20-1 and TRBJ1-2; D is unresolved. The CDR3 sequence is 12 residues long. Germline CDR1 is DFQATT and CDR2 is SNEGSKA (reference sequence). Trimming shortened V by 6 bases and J by 8 bases, and 16 bases separated the two germline ends.

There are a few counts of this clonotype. CDR3 residues: CASSSQGTANYGYTF. The DNA for the CDR3 is TGTGCCAGCAGCTCCCAGGGGACGGCGAACTATGGCTACACCTTC. The chain employs TRBV5-6 and TRBJ1-2; D perhaps matches TRBD1 (6 bases). The CDR3 is made up of 15 amino acids. Trimming cost V 3 bases and J 2 bases, with 14 bases left between them. The germline gives CDR1 SGHDT, CDR2 YYEEEE.

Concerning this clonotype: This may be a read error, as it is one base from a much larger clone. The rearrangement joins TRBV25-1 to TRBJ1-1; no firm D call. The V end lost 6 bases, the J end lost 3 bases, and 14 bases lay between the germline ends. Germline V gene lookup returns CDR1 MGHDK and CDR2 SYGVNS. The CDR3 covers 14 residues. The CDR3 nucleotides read TGTGCCAGCAGCGGGTCGGCGGTTGACACTGAAGCTTTCTTT. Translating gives CASSGSAVDTEAFF.